This entry describes one TCR beta chain. The antigen remains unidentified. Germline CDR1 is SGHAT and CDR2 is FQNNGV. The CDR3 extends over 16 amino acids. Between the trimmed V and J ends, which lost 2 bases and 5 bases, there was a span of 15 bases. Treatment meaning: treatment-naive control, cytoreductive nephrectomy. Control tumors came from treatment-naive patients without prior radiation. The tumor was a clear cell renal cell carcinoma. Using immunoSEQ multiplex PCR, the repertoire was profiled, and TCRdb retains in-frame clones only, with some absent. Of about 24,000 clones listed, 45% to 65% are singletons. The record originates from a study of radiation and T cells in renal cell carcinoma. General study findings and limits: Dominant CDR3 motifs occupied more repertoire in irradiated than control tumors.

The chain is built from TRBV11-2 and TRBJ2-2; the D is unclear. Sequenced material: tumor tissue, taken from a patient whose treatment was nephrectomy without radiotherapy. The receptor was derived from a human donor with renal cell carcinoma. CDR3 DNA: TGTGCCAGCAGCTTACTGCGACAAAAGCTGACCGGGGAGCTGTTTTTT. Its translation: CASSLLRQKLTGELFF.